These T cell receptor beta chains were read from a single sample in a study of cytomegalovirus exposure and HLA in healthy donors. Measured with immunoSEQ multiplex PCR; TCRdb has only the in-frame clones, and not every one. The sample holds fewer than 90,000 clones; around 74% are singletons and the top ten take over 9.5%. Sample: PBMCs. Source of these receptors: a man aged 25 to 40 in good health and CMV-seropositive. CDR3s include the opening cysteine and the closing phenylalanine or tryptophan. Each record gives: V gene, J gene, CDR3 protein.

TRBV7-3	TRBJ2-1	CASSHDSGYNEQFF
TRBV25-1	TRBJ1-2	CASSELTGAYGYTF
TRBV6-5	TRBJ1-4	CASSHPGTGDEKLFF
TRBV14	TRBJ2-7	CASSPQGAPSYEQYF
TRBV4-1	TRBJ2-3	CASRLVFGTDTQYF
TRBV6-6	TRBJ1-4	CASSYGLGTANEKLFF
TRBV28	TRBJ1-5	CASSLRQGGGQPQHF
TRBV11-2	TRBJ1-1	CASSARQGAEAFF
TRBV27	TRBJ1-1	CASSPGTGLLGMNTEAFF
TRBV4-1	TRBJ1-2	CASSQDIAVNYGYTF
TRBV7-3	TRBJ2-7	CASSPGQGADEQYF
TRBV5-1	TRBJ2-1	CASSQGGTSVYNEQFF
TRBV7-9	TRBJ1-2	CSSGGPEDTFYGYTF
TRBV7-2	TRBJ1-5	CASSSTASNQPQHF
TRBV28	TRBJ2-2	CASRGGHTGDDGELFF
TRBV7-9	TRBJ2-7	CASSLSHRTYEQYF
TRBV5-1	TRBJ2-3	CASSADGGTQTDTQYF
TRBV7-3	TRBJ2-2	CASSLRPSGGASTGELFF
TRBV5-4	TRBJ1-2	CASSREENYGYTF
TRBV6-1	TRBJ1-1	CASRSTGGNTEAFF
TRBV2	TRBJ1-1	CASSARDINTEAFF
TRBV5-4	TRBJ2-1	CASSFQGQGAREQFF
TRBV7-3	TRBJ2-1	CATGTGGSDEQFF
TRBV28	TRBJ1-5	CASSFIGGSQPQHF
TRBV27	TRBJ2-3	CASSPQVDRYAGNTQYF
TRBV9	TRBJ1-2	CASSGFSRGSNYGYTF
TRBV9	TRBJ2-7	CASSVVPWVRGYEQYF
TRBV18	TRBJ2-5	CASSPGQGSETQYF